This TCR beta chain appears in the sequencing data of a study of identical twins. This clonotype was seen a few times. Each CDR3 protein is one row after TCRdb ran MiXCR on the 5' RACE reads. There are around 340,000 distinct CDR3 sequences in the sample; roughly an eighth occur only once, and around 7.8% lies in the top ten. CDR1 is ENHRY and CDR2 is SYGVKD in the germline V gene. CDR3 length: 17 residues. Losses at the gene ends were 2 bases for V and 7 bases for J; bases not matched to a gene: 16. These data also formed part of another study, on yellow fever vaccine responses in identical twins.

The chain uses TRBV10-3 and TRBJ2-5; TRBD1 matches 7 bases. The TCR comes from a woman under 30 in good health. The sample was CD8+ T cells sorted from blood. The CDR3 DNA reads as TGTGCCATCAGTGAGGGGAGACAGGGCCCAAGCCCGCGGACCCAGTACTTC. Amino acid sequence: CAISEGRQGPSPRTQYF.